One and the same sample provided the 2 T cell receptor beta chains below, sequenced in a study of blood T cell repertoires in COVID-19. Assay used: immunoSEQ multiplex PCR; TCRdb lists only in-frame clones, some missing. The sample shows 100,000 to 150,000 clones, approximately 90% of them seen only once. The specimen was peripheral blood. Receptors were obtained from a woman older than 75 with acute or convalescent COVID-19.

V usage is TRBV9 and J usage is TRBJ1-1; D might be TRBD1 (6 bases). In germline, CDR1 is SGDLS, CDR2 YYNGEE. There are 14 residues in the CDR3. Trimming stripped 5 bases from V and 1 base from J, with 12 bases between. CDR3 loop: CASRLIQGNTEAFF. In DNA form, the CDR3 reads TGTGCCAGCAGGTTGATACAGGGGAACACTGAAGCTTTCTTT.

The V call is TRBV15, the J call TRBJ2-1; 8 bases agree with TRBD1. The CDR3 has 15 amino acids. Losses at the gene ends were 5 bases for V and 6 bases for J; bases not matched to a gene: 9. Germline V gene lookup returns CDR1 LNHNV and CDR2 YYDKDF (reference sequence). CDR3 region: CATSLGQGRANEQFF. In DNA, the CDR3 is TGTGCCACCAGCTTAGGACAGGGTAGGGCCAATGAGCAGTTCTTC. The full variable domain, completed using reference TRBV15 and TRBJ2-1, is DAMVIQNPRYQVTQFGKPVTLSCSQTLNHNVMYWYQQKSSQAPKLLFHYYDKDFNNEADTPDNFQSRRPNTSFCFLDIRSPGLGDTAMYLCATSLGQGRANEQFFGPGTRLTVL.